The 32 T cell receptor beta chains presented below share a single source sample, sequenced in a study of blood T cell repertoires in COVID-19. TCRdb's copy holds only in-frame clones and misses some; the assay was immunoSEQ multiplex PCR. The sample lists about 270,000 clones, about nine tenths occurring once. Material: PBMCs or T cells enriched from blood (not recorded which). These receptors all stem from a middle-aged woman with acute COVID-19.

The chain couples TRBV21-1 to TRBJ1-5. TRBV21-1 is a recognized pseudogene. The CDR3 has 16 residues. CDR3 sequence (DNA): TGTGCCAGCAGCAAAATAGAGGGTTTTGGCAATCAGCCCCAGCATTTT. It codes for CASSKIEGFGNQPQHF.

The V call is TRBV4-1, the J call TRBJ1-4; possibly TRBD1 for D (5 bases). Trimming left V 2 bases short and J 3 bases short, with 16 bases between. The CDR3 loop spans 17 amino acids. Germline lookup yields CDR1 MGHRA and CDR2 YSYEKL. The CDR3 coding sequence is TGCGCCAGCAGCCAATACGCGACACAGGTCTCTAATGAAAAACTGTTTTTT. This sequence encodes CASSQYATQVSNEKLFF.

Comments on this clone: Its ends do not fully match the called genes, so a read error is possible. The CDR3, as DNA: TGCGCAAGCAGCCAAGATGCAGGGTCGAGCAATCAGCCCCAGCATTTT. This gives the protein CASSQDAGSSNQPQHF. V is TRBV4-3 and J is TRBJ1-5; the D gene is possibly TRBD1 (5 bases). Germline V CDR1 and CDR2: LGHNA, YSLEER. This CDR3 contains 16 residues.

The chain carries TRBV7-9 and TRBJ1-6, with 8 bases identical to TRBD1. The ends lost 8 bases at V and 4 bases at J; junction bases unmatched: 1. This CDR3 contains 13 residues. CDR1 and CDR2 (germline): SEHNR, FQNEAQ (reference sequence). The CDR3 DNA is TGTGCCAGCGGACAGGGATATAATTCACCCCTCCACTTT. Its protein is CASGQGYNSPLHF.

The CDR3 sequence is CASSLDYGGRGYNEQFF. CDR3 sequence (DNA): TGTGCCAGCAGCTTAGATTACGGCGGGAGGGGCTACAATGAGCAGTTCTTC. The rearrangement uses TRBV11-2 and TRBJ2-1; 9 bases map to TRBD2. Germline assignment: CDR1 SGHAT and CDR2 FQNNGV. The CDR3 spans 17 residues. J was trimmed by 3 bases and V by 0 bases; bases with no gene match: 6.

The chain joins TRBV11-2 to TRBJ1-2, with 8 bases identical to TRBD1. Trimming removed 5 bases from V and 6 bases from J; junction bases left unmatched: 14. The CDR3 loop spans 16 amino acids. Germline CDR1 reads SGHAT; CDR2 reads FQNNGV. The CDR3 nucleotides read TGTGCCAGCAGCACCTCGCTTTCCAGGGGGCCGGATGGCTACACCTTC. This encodes CASSTSLSRGPDGYTF. Full variable domain (outside the CDR3, taken from reference TRBV11-2 and TRBJ1-2): EAGVAQSPRYKIIEKRQSVAFWCNPISGHATLYWYQQILGQGPKLLIQFQNNGVVDDSQLPKDRFSAERLKGVDSTLKIQPAKLEDSAVYLCASSTSLSRGPDGYTFGSGTRLTVV.

The chain employs TRBV2 and TRBJ1-5; D not certain. V dropped 6 bases and J dropped 0 bases, with 6 bases sitting between them. The CDR3 sequence is 13 residues long. The germline V gene has CDR1 SNHLY and CDR2 FYNNEI. The CDR3 protein is CASRDFSNQPQHF. CDR3 bases: TGTGCCAGCAGGGACTTTAGCAATCAGCCCCAGCATTTT.

The gene calls are TRBV6-5 and TRBJ1-1, with TRBD1 matching 7 bases. This CDR3 contains 14 residues. CDR1 and CDR2 (germline): MNHEY, SVGAGI. With 6 bases clipped from V and 0 bases from J, the junction kept 4 bases outside the gene matches. The CDR3, as DNA: TGTGCCAGCAGGGGACAGATTTTGAACACTGAAGCTTTCTTT. Translating it yields CASRGQILNTEAFF.

The chain has TRBV7-8 and TRBJ2-3; 8 nucleotides line up with TRBD2. CDR3 size: 17 residues. The junction had 15 bases not matched to a gene; V was cut back by 5 bases and J by 5 bases. Germline CDR1 reads SGHVS; CDR2 reads FQNEAQ. The CDR3, as DNA: TGTGCCAGCAGCCCAGAGGTAGCCGGGGGGGCGGGAGATACGCAGTATTTT. This codes for CASSPEVAGGAGDTQYF.

The genes are TRBV7-8 and TRBJ1-1; no reliable D call. This CDR3 spans 15 amino acids. V lost 2 bases and J 1 base, leaving 11 bases between the germline ends. The germline V gene has CDR1 SGHVS and CDR2 FQNEAQ. CDR3: CASSLREGSNTEAFF. The CDR3 nucleotides are TGTGCCAGCAGCTTAAGGGAGGGTTCGAACACTGAAGCTTTCTTT.

As concerns this clone: Other DNA sequences within the sample encode an identical CDR3. This chain uses TRBV19 with TRBJ1-5, with 10 bases fitting TRBD1. The trim removed 6 bases at V and 4 bases at J, leaving 0 bases unmatched. The CDR3 loop spans 13 amino acids. Germline CDR1 reads LNHDA; CDR2 reads SQIVND (reference sequence). The CDR3: CASRDRGNQPQHF. The CDR3 nucleotides read TGTGCCAGTAGGGACAGGGGGAATCAGCCCCAGCATTTT.

This clone was counted once. The rearrangement uses TRBV5-4 and TRBJ2-1; 9 positions agree with TRBD2. This CDR3 region has 17 residues. Germline values: CDR1 SGHNT, CDR2 YYREEE (reference sequence). Trimming cost V 0 bases and J 7 bases; bases outside gene matches: 11. The CDR3 nucleotides read TGTGCCAGCAGCTTGGATGGGTTTGGCGGGAGGGGGAATGAGCAGTTCTTC. Its protein is CASSLDGFGGRGNEQFF.

The rearrangement links TRBV6-2 or TRBV6-3 to TRBJ2-1; TRBD1 matches at 7 bases. Losses at the gene ends were 2 bases for V and 7 bases for J; bases not matched to a gene: 5. Looked up from germline, CDR1 is MNHEY and CDR2 is SVGEGT. The CDR3 covers 14 residues. As DNA, the CDR3 is TGTGCCAGCAGTTACACCGGGACAGTTAATGAGCAGTTCTTC. Translated: CASSYTGTVNEQFF.

V is TRBV2 and J is TRBJ1-5; 11 positions agree with TRBD1. This CDR3 comprises 12 residues. V shed 8 bases, J shed 7 bases, and the junction held 1 base outside the gene matches. Germline CDR1 is SNHLY and CDR2 is FYNNEI. The CDR3 region is CASRTGGQPQHF. The CDR3 DNA reads TGTGCCAGCCGGACAGGGGGCCAGCCCCAGCATTTT.

V gene TRBV4-1 combines with J gene TRBJ2-1, with 15 bases that match TRBD2. The germline gives CDR1 MGHRA, CDR2 YSYEKL. The CDR3 runs 17 residues. V was pared by 4 bases and J by 7 bases, with 8 bases of the junction left unmatched. CDR3: CASSRDFGTSGGNEQFF. In nucleotides, the CDR3 is TGCGCCAGCAGCCGAGACTTCGGGACTAGCGGGGGGAATGAGCAGTTCTTC.

This clone has a single count. The rearrangement joins TRBV27 to TRBJ2-1, with 8 bases fitting TRBD2. CDR1 MNHEY and CDR2 SMNVEV come from the germline V gene (reference sequence). Trimming took 5 bases from V and 2 from J; bases not matched to a gene: 5. The CDR3 covers 15 residues. The DNA of the CDR3 is TGTGCCAGCAGTCCAATAGCGGGGCCCTACAATGAGCAGTTCTTC. Its translation is CASSPIAGPYNEQFF.

A few counts support this clone. The gene calls are TRBV19 and TRBJ2-2; 7 positions agree with TRBD1. Trimming took 1 base from V and 4 from J; bases not matched to a gene: 0. Germline CDR1 LNHDA, CDR2 SQIVND (reference sequence). The CDR3 totals 14 residues. The CDR3 region is CASSIAGGTGELFF. The CDR3 DNA is TGTGCCAGTAGTATAGCAGGGGGCACCGGGGAGCTGTTTTTT.

This rearrangement joins TRBV19 to TRBJ1-2, with D possibly matching TRBD1 (5 bases). The CDR3 runs to 13 residues. With 4 bases removed from V and 3 bases from J, the gap between germline ends came to 9 bases. Germline V gene lookup returns CDR1 LNHDA and CDR2 SQIVND (reference sequence). As DNA, the CDR3 is TGTGCCAGTAGTACGGGGGGTGACTATGGCTACACCTTC. This codes for CASSTGGDYGYTF.

The chain is built from TRBV7-8 and TRBJ2-1; 10 bases match TRBD2. This CDR3 is 17 amino acids long. J lost 4 bases, V lost 4 bases, and 10 bases had no gene match. Germline loops: CDR1 SGHVS, CDR2 FQNEAQ. The CDR3 sequence is CASSSRRTSGNYNEQFF. The DNA for the CDR3 is TGTGCCAGCAGCTCCAGACGGACTAGCGGAAATTACAATGAGCAGTTCTTC.

The chain couples TRBV7-8 to TRBJ2-1; 8 positions match TRBD1. From germline, CDR1 is SGHVS and CDR2 FQNEAQ. The V and J ends lost 5 bases and 7 bases, in that order; junction bases with no gene match: 13. The CDR3 has 16 residues. Written as DNA, the CDR3 is TGTGCCAGCAGCCCTATACAGGGGGTGTCCTTAAATGAGCAGTTCTTC. It encodes CASSPIQGVSLNEQFF. The full variable domain, rest sourced from reference TRBV7-8 and TRBJ2-1, is GAGVSQSPRYKVAKRGQDVALRCDPISGHVSLFWYQQALGQGPEFLTYFQNEAQLDKSGLPSDRFFAERPEGSVSTLKIQRTQQEDSAVYLCASSPIQGVSLNEQFFGPGTRLTVL.

The rearrangement joins TRBV18 to TRBJ2-6; 7 bases match TRBD1. V dropped 2 bases and J dropped 8; count of bases not matched to a gene: 9. The CDR3 length is 16 residues. CDR1 and CDR2 (germline): KGHSH, LQKENI. The CDR3 spells CASSPYQGDVTNVLTF. The CDR3 nucleotides are TGTGCCAGCTCACCATACCAGGGGGATGTGACCAACGTCCTGACTTTC.

The chain recombines TRBV24-1 with TRBJ1-2; possible D gene TRBD1, 5 bases. With 5 bases removed from V and 4 bases from J, the gap between germline ends came to 13 bases. This CDR3 has 14 amino acids. In germline, CDR1 is KGHDR, CDR2 SFDVKD. CDR3 bases: TGTGCCACCAGTGTTCCGGGACTGAGCTATGGCTACACCTTC. Its translation is CATSVPGLSYGYTF.

V usage is TRBV6-5 and J usage is TRBJ2-1; 11 bases are a match to TRBD2. Unmatched junction bases numbered 8, after V lost 4 bases and J lost 6 bases. The CDR3 covers 16 residues. Germline V gives CDR1 MNHEY, CDR2 SVGAGI. The CDR3 reads CASSSGLAEAGNEQFF. The CDR3 DNA sequence: TGTGCCAGCAGTTCGGGACTAGCGGAGGCGGGCAATGAGCAGTTCTTC.

Here the CDR3 reads CASSPLGANVLTF. The CDR3 DNA is TGTGCCAGCAGCCCTCTGGGGGCCAACGTCCTGACTTTC. The chain joins TRBV12-3 or TRBV12-4 to TRBJ2-6; D remains unclear. The germline V and J ends were trimmed by 6 bases and 4 bases, with 7 bases remaining between them. The CDR3 sequence is 13 residues long.

This sequence joins TRBV28 and TRBJ2-2, with 7 bases fitting TRBD2. V was clipped by 5 bases and J by 6 bases; unmatched bases: 9. The germline V gene encodes CDR1 MDHEN and CDR2 SYDVKM. The CDR3 has 15 amino acids. The CDR3 nucleotides read TGTGCCAGCAGTCGATCAGCAGGGAGGGCCGGGGAGCTGTTTTTT. It translates to CASSRSAGRAGELFF.

The J gene is TRBJ2-5, the V gene TRBV2; 9 bases agree with TRBD1. Germline V gives CDR1 SNHLY, CDR2 FYNNEI. The J segment lost 5 bases and the V segment lost 8 bases, leaving 9 bases of the junction unmatched. The CDR3 is made up of 14 amino acids. The CDR3 bases are TGTGCCAGCGGGAGACAGGGGGGCCTGGAGACCCAGTACTTC. Its protein product is CASGRQGGLETQYF.

The chain carries TRBV28 and TRBJ1-5; perhaps TRBD1 as D (5 bases). Germline V gene sequence: CDR1 MDHEN, CDR2 SYDVKM. This CDR3 is 14 amino acids long. V lost 5 bases, J lost 4 bases, and 12 bases lay in between. CDR3 coding DNA: TGTGCCAGCAGTCAAGGTCGGGGGAATCAGCCCCAGCATTTT. This sequence encodes CASSQGRGNQPQHF.

V is TRBV11-2 and J is TRBJ2-1; 8 bases are a match to TRBD2. Per the germline V gene, CDR1 is SGHAT and CDR2 is FQNNGV. This CDR3 is 15 amino acids long. Germline trimming cut 2 bases from V and 9 bases from J; bases unmatched to any gene: 9. CDR3 amino acids: CASSLSPGGAGEQFF. The CDR3 DNA is TGTGCCAGCAGCTTATCCCCGGGGGGGGCGGGTGAGCAGTTCTTC.

The chain combines TRBV5-1 with TRBJ1-1; D unclear. V lost 5 bases, J lost 4 bases, and 18 bases lay in between. The CDR3 sequence is 15 residues long. The germline gives CDR1 SGHRS, CDR2 YFSETQ. For the CDR3, the DNA is TGCGCCAGCAGTATCGCATTAGGAAGAGGCACTGAAGCTTTCTTT. Its protein product is CASSIALGRGTEAFF.

This chain links TRBV28 with TRBJ2-7; unclear D gene. This CDR3 region has 13 residues. V gave up 1 base and J gave up 6 bases, with 10 bases separating them. CDR1 MDHEN and CDR2 SYDVKM come from the germline V gene. The CDR3 here is CASSLYLGSEQYF. The DNA of the CDR3 is TGTGCCAGCAGTTTATATTTGGGCTCCGAGCAGTACTTC.

A single count supports this clone. This chain joins TRBV2 and TRBJ1-2; no clear D gene. Germline V gene data show CDR1 as SNHLY and CDR2 as FYNNEI. V shed 6 bases and J shed 0 bases, with 8 bases lying between them. CDR3 length equals 13 residues. In DNA form, the CDR3 reads TGTGCCAGCAGGGGAGAAACTAACTATGGCTACACCTTC. Translation: CASRGETNYGYTF.

The chain combines TRBV28 with TRBJ1-5; TRBD1 aligns across 12 bases. The CDR3 is 15 residues long. Unmatched junction bases numbered 5, after V lost 5 bases and J lost 6 bases. Per the germline V gene, CDR1 is MDHEN and CDR2 is SYDVKM. The CDR3 reads CASSISGQGAQPQHF. The DNA for the CDR3 is TGTGCCAGCAGTATATCGGGACAGGGGGCTCAGCCCCAGCATTTT.